This T cell receptor (beta chain) was recovered during a study of blood T cell repertoires in COVID-19 (dated by TCRdb to the early 2020s). Some background on the complete study: Collaborator samples came from the United States, Italy and Spain and covered acute and convalescent phases of COVID-19. The samples were drawn from the first 160 participants of the ongoing ImmuneRACE study and from roughly 1,300 subjects provided by 6 global collaborators. The prospective study material was composed of cDNA or gDNA derived from T cells, B-cell-depleted T cells, or PBMCs. Deeply sampled blood TCRbeta repertoires from subjects exposed to, actively infected with, or recovered from COVID-19 were included in the dataset. A freely available public database, intended as a resource for researchers studying the immune response to SARS-CoV-2, is where the repertoires were released. HLA class I and class II types, where available, came from metadata supplied by the sample provider rather than from assay-based typing. Sample metadata almost always included a de-identified subject ID, COVID-19 status, age in years and sex.

The CDR3 has 14 amino acids, counting the end cysteine and phenylalanine. This entry keeps only the CDR3 DNA: 42 bases, framed from base 1. Based on the germline V gene, the CDR1 and CDR2 sequences are SGHVS and FQNEAQ. V lost 0 bases and J lost 5 bases; the stretch between them is 10 bases long. One collaborating source in Seattle enrolled patients during active infection and followed them longitudinally through the course of disease. Collaborating institutions collected whole blood in K2EDTA tubes following their own protocols. For TCRbeta analysis, collaborators shipped samples as frozen whole blood, isolated PBMCs, or DNA extracted from either of those sample types. TCRbeta CDR3 regions were amplified from genomic DNA using the immunoSEQ Assay, a bias-controlled multiplex PCR. As for the authors' bioinformatics: The number of nucleated cells in each sample was estimated by amplification of reference gene primers within the assay. Sequence reads were collapsed and filtered to measure the absolute abundance of every unique TCRbeta CDR3 rearrangement. Productive Simpson clonality was computed per sample as the square root of Simpson's diversity index over productive rearrangements. As stored in TCRdb, this immuneACCESS dataset retains in-frame rearrangements with V and J assigned. A fraction of the clones does not appear; measured against another copy, unresolved V genes explain less than half of the discrepancy, and the remainder lacks a known reason. Clone size and V and J calls were adopted from that table, with D and trimming inferred from the DNA. This sample lists 150,000 to 200,000 clones; about 81% were detected once. The top ten clonotypes cover 12% of the sample.

The paper as a whole reports these results and caveats: How much clinical and demographic metadata was included differed by source and by participant, and the metadata was provided uncurated.

As for this clone: Its antigen remains undetermined. No base-level quality is on record; no much larger clone is a single base apart.

This chain joins TRBV7-8 to TRBJ1-2, and possibly TRBD1, on 5 matching bases. Sequencing was performed on peripheral blood. The source of this sequence is a woman of 80 years or more with COVID-19, enrolled during active disease. The DNA sequence is given as TGTGCCAGCAGCTTAGCGGGACGGGAGTATGGCTACACCTTC. Its translation is CASSLAGREYGYTF. The full variable domain, completed from the reference TRBV7-8 and TRBJ1-2 proteins outside the CDR3, reads GAGVSQSPRYKVAKRGQDVALRCDPISGHVSLFWYQQALGQGPEFLTYFQNEAQLDKSGLPSDRFFAERPEGSVSTLKIQRTQQEDSAVYLCASSLAGREYGYTFGSGTRLTVV.